The 5 T cell receptor beta chains reported below all come from one sample, sequenced in a study of blood T cells in healthy people across ages. PCR was performed a second time for roughly 7 to 11 cycles using a sample-barcoded 5' primer and a J-beta primer mix. TCRdb re-called the 5' RACE reads through MiXCR, storing one row per CDR3 protein. The sample carries about 600,000 distinct CDR3 sequences, around 48% recorded once. The sample consisted of blood. The source of these receptors is a man older than 75 in good health.

The rearrangement links TRBV6-2 or TRBV6-3 to TRBJ1-1; the match to TRBD1 covers 9 bases. Germline CDR1 is MNHEY and CDR2 is SVGEGT. V trimming: 2 bases; J trimming: 3 bases; junction bases outside the gene matches: 1. This CDR3 contains 14 residues. The CDR3 bases are TGTGCCAGCAGTTACGGGACAGGGTACACTGAAGCTTTCTTT. As protein: CASSYGTGYTEAFF.

This clonotype was observed a few times. V and J are TRBV29-1 and TRBJ2-5; 8 bases line up with TRBD1. Trimming cost V 7 bases and J 2 bases; bases outside gene matches: 3. CDR3 size: 12 residues. Germline CDR1 is SQVTM and CDR2 is ANQGSEA. As DNA, the CDR3 is TGCAGCGGCGGACAGGGACAAGAGACCCAGTACTTC. Translation: CSGGQGQETQYF.

About this clonotype itself: A much larger clone lies a single base off, so this may be a read error. The rearrangement uses TRBV7-9 and TRBJ2-3; 14 bases fit TRBD2. The V gene end was trimmed by 3 bases and the J gene end by 8 bases; junction bases not matched to a gene: 7. Germline V lookup: CDR1 SEHNR, CDR2 FQNEAQ (reference sequence). The CDR3 consists of 16 residues. The CDR3 sequence: CASSFVTSGGAGTQYF. Written as DNA, the CDR3 is TGTGCCAGCAGCTTCGTGACTAGCGGGGGGGCTGGTACGCAGTATTTT.

This chain joins TRBV7-9 and TRBJ2-7, with no clear D. Trimming shortened V by 2 bases and J by 5 bases, and 13 bases separated the two germline ends. Germline-derived CDR1 and CDR2 are SEHNR and FQNEAQ (reference sequence). The CDR3 consists of 14 residues. This chain's CDR3 is CASSLSAGSNEQYF. In nucleotides, the CDR3 is TGTGCCAGCAGCTTATCCGCAGGTTCCAACGAGCAGTACTTC.

This clonotype was detected once. The genes are TRBV18 and TRBJ2-4; weak D call: TRBD2 (5 bases). Trimming took 2 bases from V and 6 from J, leaving 11 bases between them. The CDR3 length is 14 residues. Germline CDR1 and CDR2: KGHSH and LQKENI. CDR3 nucleotide sequence: TGTGCCAGCTCACCAGTAGCGTCGAGAAACATTCAGTACTTC. As protein: CASSPVASRNIQYF.